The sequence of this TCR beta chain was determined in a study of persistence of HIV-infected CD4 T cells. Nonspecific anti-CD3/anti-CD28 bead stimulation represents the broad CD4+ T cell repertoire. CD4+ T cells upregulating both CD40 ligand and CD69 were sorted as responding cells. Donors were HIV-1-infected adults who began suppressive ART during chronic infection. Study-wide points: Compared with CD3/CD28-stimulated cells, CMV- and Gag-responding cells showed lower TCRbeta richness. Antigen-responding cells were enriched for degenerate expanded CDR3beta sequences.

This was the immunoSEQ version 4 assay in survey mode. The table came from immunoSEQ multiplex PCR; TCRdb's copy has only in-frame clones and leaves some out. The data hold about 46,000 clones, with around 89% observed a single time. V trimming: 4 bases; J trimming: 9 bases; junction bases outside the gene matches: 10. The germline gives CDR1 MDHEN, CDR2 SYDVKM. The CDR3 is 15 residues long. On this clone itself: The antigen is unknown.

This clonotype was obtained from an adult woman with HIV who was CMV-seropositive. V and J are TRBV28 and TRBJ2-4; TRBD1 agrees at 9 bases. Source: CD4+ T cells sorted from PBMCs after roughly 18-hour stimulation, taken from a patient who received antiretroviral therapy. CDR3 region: CASSSPNRGPSIQYF. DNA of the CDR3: TGTGCCAGCAGTTCCCCAAACAGGGGGCCAAGCATTCAGTACTTC.